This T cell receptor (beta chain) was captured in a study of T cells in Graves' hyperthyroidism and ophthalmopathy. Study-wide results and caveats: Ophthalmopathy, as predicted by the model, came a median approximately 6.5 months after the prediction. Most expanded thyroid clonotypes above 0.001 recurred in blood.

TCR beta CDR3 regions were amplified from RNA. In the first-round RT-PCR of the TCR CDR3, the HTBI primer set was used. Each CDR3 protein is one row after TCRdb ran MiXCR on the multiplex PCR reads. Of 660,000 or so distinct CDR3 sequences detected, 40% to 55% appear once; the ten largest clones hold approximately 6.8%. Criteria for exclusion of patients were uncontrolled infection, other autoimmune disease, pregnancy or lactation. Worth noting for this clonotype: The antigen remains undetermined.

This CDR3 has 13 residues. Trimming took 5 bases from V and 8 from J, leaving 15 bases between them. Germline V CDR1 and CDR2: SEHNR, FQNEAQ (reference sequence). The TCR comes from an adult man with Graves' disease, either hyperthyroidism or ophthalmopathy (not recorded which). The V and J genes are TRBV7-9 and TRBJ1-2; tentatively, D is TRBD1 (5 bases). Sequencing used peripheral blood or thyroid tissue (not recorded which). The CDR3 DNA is TGTGCCAGCAGCGGCAGGGTCTTGGGAGGCTACACCTTC. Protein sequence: CASSGRVLGGYTF.